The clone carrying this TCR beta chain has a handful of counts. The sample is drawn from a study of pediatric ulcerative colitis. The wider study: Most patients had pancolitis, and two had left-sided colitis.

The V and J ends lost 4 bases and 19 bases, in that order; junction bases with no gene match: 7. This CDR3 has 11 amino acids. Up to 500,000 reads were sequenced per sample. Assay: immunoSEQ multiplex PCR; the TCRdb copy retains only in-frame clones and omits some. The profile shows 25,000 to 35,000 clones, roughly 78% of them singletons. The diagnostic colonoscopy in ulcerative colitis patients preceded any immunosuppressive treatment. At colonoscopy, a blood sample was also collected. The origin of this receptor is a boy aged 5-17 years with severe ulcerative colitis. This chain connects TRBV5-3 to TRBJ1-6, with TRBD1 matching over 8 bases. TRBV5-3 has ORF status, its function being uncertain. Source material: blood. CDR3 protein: CARSGDRSGHF. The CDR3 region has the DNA TGTGCCAGAAGCGGGGACAGGTCAGGACACTTT.